What follows are 28 T cell receptor beta chains derived from one specimen sequenced in a study of blood T cell repertoires in COVID-19. Clones were sequenced by immunoSEQ multiplex PCR, and TCRdb holds only the in-frame ones, with some missing. The sample lists about 140,000 clones, 81% occurring once. Material for sequencing was peripheral blood. The receptors come from a human donor in a cohort sampled during active COVID-19.

The CDR3 sequence is CASSPQQGSPYEQYF. DNA of the CDR3: TGTGCCAGCAGCCCACAACAGGGGTCCCCCTACGAGCAGTACTTC. The chain uses TRBV7-3 and TRBJ2-7; 7 positions match TRBD1. V dropped 5 bases and J dropped 2; count of bases not matched to a gene: 9. Germline V CDR1 and CDR2: SGHTA, FQGTGA. This CDR3 is built from 15 residues. Supplemented by reference TRBV7-3 and TRBJ2-7, the full variable domain reads GAGVSQTPSNKVTEKGKYVELRCDPISGHTALYWYRQSLGQGPEFLIYFQGTGAADDSGLPNDRFFAVRPEGSVSTLKIQRTERGDSAVYLCASSPQQGSPYEQYFGPGTRLTVT.

The J gene is TRBJ1-6, the V gene TRBV19, with a weak D call TRBD1 (6 bases). Looked up from germline, CDR1 is LNHDA and CDR2 is SQIVND (reference sequence). Trimming pared 1 base from V and 6 bases from J, leaving 7 bases between. The CDR3 covers 14 residues. The CDR3 is CASSIAGVNSPLHF. In DNA, the CDR3 is TGTGCCAGTAGTATAGCAGGGGTTAATTCACCCCTCCACTTT.

The count of this clone is one. V usage is TRBV19 and J usage is TRBJ2-1; tentatively, D is TRBD2 (6 bases). The CDR3 is made up of 19 amino acids. CDR1 is LNHDA, CDR2 SQIVND, per germline (reference sequence). The germline V and J ends were trimmed by 5 bases and 5 bases, with 28 bases remaining between them. This CDR3 reads CASSPIRSPISGGNNEQFF. CDR3 nucleotides: TGTGCCAGTAGTCCTATCCGGTCTCCAATTAGCGGTGGGAACAATGAGCAGTTCTTC. The full variable domain, with the rest looked up from reference TRBV19 and TRBJ2-1, is DGGITQSPKYLFRKEGQNVTLSCEQNLNHDAMYWYRQDPGQGLRLIYYSQIVNDFQKGDIAEGYSVSREKKESFPLTVTSAQKNPTAFYLCASSPIRSPISGGNNEQFFGPGTRLTVL.

The J gene is TRBJ2-1, the V gene TRBV18; maybe TRBD2 (5 bases). V gave up 7 bases and J gave up 9 bases, with 22 bases separating them. The CDR3 loop spans 15 amino acids. The V gene's germline CDR1 is KGHSH and CDR2 LQKENI. CDR3 sequence reads: CASLTLASLSGEQFF. The CDR3 nucleotides read TGTGCCAGCTTAACCCTCGCTAGTCTGAGCGGTGAGCAGTTCTTC.

The chain recombines TRBV5-1 with TRBJ1-1, with 7 bases that match TRBD1. The CDR3 has 15 amino acids. V trimming: 0 bases; J trimming: 0 bases; junction bases outside the gene matches: 2. Germline V CDR1 and CDR2: SGHRS, YFSETQ. The CDR3 is CASSLVGGLNTEAFF. The DNA for the CDR3 is TGCGCCAGCAGCTTGGTAGGGGGCTTGAACACTGAAGCTTTCTTT.

The chain joins TRBV19 to TRBJ2-1; D not certain. The CDR3 has 15 amino acids. Trimming stripped 0 bases from V and 0 bases from J, with 6 bases between. Germline-derived CDR1 and CDR2 are LNHDA and SQIVND (reference sequence). The CDR3: CASSIDVSSYNEQFF. CDR3 DNA sequence: TGTGCCAGTAGTATAGACGTGAGCTCCTACAATGAGCAGTTCTTC. Complete variable domain (other parts from reference TRBV19 and TRBJ2-1): DGGITQSPKYLFRKEGQNVTLSCEQNLNHDAMYWYRQDPGQGLRLIYYSQIVNDFQKGDIAEGYSVSREKKESFPLTVTSAQKNPTAFYLCASSIDVSSYNEQFFGPGTRLTVL.

Comments on this clone: Other DNA sequences of this sample code for an identical CDR3. The genes are TRBV12-3 or TRBV12-4 and TRBJ1-4; TRBD1 aligns across 8 bases. V dropped 2 bases and J dropped 17; count of bases not matched to a gene: 7. The CDR3 runs 12 residues. The CDR3 region is CASSLYGQGEFF. For the CDR3, the DNA is TGTGCCAGCAGTTTATACGGACAGGGAGAATTTTTT.

The V gene is TRBV6-6, the J gene TRBJ2-7; D perhaps matches TRBD2 (6 bases). Germline loops: CDR1 MNHNY, CDR2 SVGAGI (reference sequence). Trimming cost V 8 bases and J 2 bases, with 16 bases left between them. The CDR3 runs 14 residues. CDR3 DNA: TGTGCCAGCGGGGCGGGATTACAAGCCTACGAGCAGTACTTC. Amino acids: CASGAGLQAYEQYF.

J is TRBJ2-3 and V is TRBV4-3; a weak D match, TRBD2 (5 bases). Germline CDR1 and CDR2: LGHNA and YSLEER. There are 16 residues in the CDR3. Trimming cost V 0 bases and J 1 base, with 11 bases left between them. CDR3 coding DNA: TGCGCCAGCAGCCAAGAATTGGGAGATGGCACAGATACGCAGTATTTT. The encoded protein is CASSQELGDGTDTQYF.

The V and J genes are TRBV9 and TRBJ2-3; 7 nucleotides match TRBD2. Germline V lookup: CDR1 SGDLS, CDR2 YYNGEE. This CDR3 spans 17 amino acids. Trimming removed 4 bases from V and 0 bases from J; junction bases left unmatched: 11. The CDR3 DNA reads as TGTGCCAGCAGCCTACAGGCCGGGACTACAAGCACAGATACGCAGTATTTT. It specifies CASSLQAGTTSTDTQYF.

In its sample, this clone was seen a few times. This chain uses TRBV12-3 or TRBV12-4 with TRBJ2-7; weak D call: TRBD1 (5 bases). The CDR3 runs 13 residues. V shed 3 bases and J shed 4 bases, with 10 bases lying between them. This chain's CDR3 is CASSFSGQYEQYF. DNA for the CDR3: TGTGCCAGCAGTTTCTCAGGGCAATACGAGCAGTACTTC.

The J gene is TRBJ2-6, the V gene TRBV7-9, with D possibly matching TRBD2 (6 bases). The germline V and J ends were trimmed by 0 bases and 3 bases, with 6 bases remaining between them. The CDR3 consists of 15 residues. Germline CDR1 is SEHNR and CDR2 is FQNEAQ (reference sequence). This chain's CDR3 is CASSLAGSGANVLTF. In nucleotides, the CDR3 is TGTGCCAGCAGCTTAGCCGGGAGTGGGGCCAACGTCCTGACTTTC.

The chain uses TRBV19 and TRBJ1-5; D is possibly TRBD1 (5 bases). Germline V gene lookup returns CDR1 LNHDA and CDR2 SQIVND (reference sequence). CDR3 length: 16 amino acids. The V end was cut by 3 bases, the J end by 1 base, with 13 bases between. The CDR3, as DNA: TGTGCCAGTAGTATGCAAGGGGCTAGGAGCAATCAGCCCCAGCATTTT. It translates to CASSMQGARSNQPQHF.

The rearrangement uses TRBV7-9 and TRBJ1-2; perhaps TRBD1 as D (6 bases). Germline lookup yields CDR1 SEHNR and CDR2 FQNEAQ (reference sequence). Trimming took 5 bases from V and 7 from J, leaving 20 bases between them. CDR3 length equals 15 residues. The CDR3 DNA is TGTGCCAGCAGCCCTGTTGGCGGGGGGCAGTTTGGCTACACCTTC. It is translated as CASSPVGGGQFGYTF.

The chain combines TRBV28 with TRBJ2-3, with a weak D call TRBD1 (5 bases). The V and J ends lost 4 bases and 2 bases respectively, with 13 bases between them. Germline loops: CDR1 MDHEN, CDR2 SYDVKM. This CDR3 comprises 15 residues. CDR3 in amino acids: CASSSSSDNTDTQYF. CDR3 DNA sequence: TGTGCCAGCAGTTCCTCCTCGGACAACACAGATACGCAGTATTTT.

This chain links TRBV9 with TRBJ2-7, with 11 bases that match TRBD1. CDR1 and CDR2 from the germline V gene are SGDLS and YYNGEE. The J segment lost 6 bases and the V segment lost 3 bases, leaving 5 bases of the junction unmatched. The CDR3 runs to 14 residues. This CDR3 is CASSAGQGASEQYF. The CDR3 nucleotides are TGTGCCAGCAGCGCCGGACAGGGGGCATCCGAGCAGTACTTC. The variable domain in full, completed from reference TRBV9 and TRBJ2-7, reads DSGVTQTPKHLITATGQRVTLRCSPRSGDLSVYWYQQSLDQGLQFLIQYYNGEERAKGNILERFSAQQFPDLHSELNLSSLELGDSALYFCASSAGQGASEQYFGPGTRLTVT.

The gene calls are TRBV12-3 or TRBV12-4 and TRBJ1-5; maybe TRBD1 (6 bases). This CDR3 contains 13 residues. Trimming pared 5 bases from V and 5 bases from J, leaving 10 bases between. CDR3 nucleotide sequence: TGTGCCAGCAGTCAACAGGGACATCAGCCCCAGCATTTT. It specifies CASSQQGHQPQHF.

In this sample, this clone turned up a few times. This chain links TRBV24-1 with TRBJ1-4; 9 bases are a match to TRBD1. CDR3 size: 15 residues. Germline V gene data show CDR1 as KGHDR and CDR2 as SFDVKD. Trimming at V came to 3 bases and at J to 7 bases, leaving 5 bases not matched to a gene. CDR3 nucleotides: TGTGCCACCAGTGATGGGGGACAGGGTGGTGAAAAACTGTTTTTT. Translation: CATSDGGQGGEKLFF.

The chain links TRBV7-8 to TRBJ2-7; D gene unclear. The V gene's germline CDR1 is SGHVS and CDR2 FQNEAQ. The CDR3 contains 13 residues. The ends were cut back, 1 base at V and 3 bases at J, with 7 bases in the middle. CDR3 sequence: CASSLVEDYEQYF. Here the CDR3 DNA reads TGTGCCAGCAGCTTAGTAGAGGACTACGAGCAGTACTTC.

The chain has TRBV7-9 and TRBJ1-1; no definite D call. V lost 5 bases and J 3 bases, leaving 4 bases between the germline ends. The CDR3 sequence is 11 residues long. Germline CDR1 is SEHNR and CDR2 is FQNEAQ (reference sequence). CDR3 loop: CASSTDTEAFF. Written as DNA, the CDR3 is TGTGCCAGCAGCACGGACACTGAAGCTTTCTTT. Full variable domain (missing parts from reference TRBV7-9 and TRBJ1-1): DTGVSQNPRHKITKRGQNVTFRCDPISEHNRLYWYRQTLGQGPEFLTYFQNEAQLEKSRLLSDRFSAERPKGSFSTLEIQRTEQGDSAMYLCASSTDTEAFFGQGTRLTVV.

Worth noting for this clone: Other DNA variants within this sample encode the same CDR3. V is TRBV7-3 and J is TRBJ1-1; D uncertain. Per germline, CDR1 SGHTA and CDR2 FQGTGA. The CDR3 spans 13 residues. With 5 bases removed from V and 0 bases from J, the gap between germline ends came to 7 bases. DNA of the CDR3: TGTGCCAGCAGCGTGTCTGTGAACACTGAAGCTTTCTTT. As protein: CASSVSVNTEAFF.

The V call is TRBV11-1, the J call TRBJ2-7; 8 bases match TRBD2. The V gene's germline CDR1 is SGHAT and CDR2 FQDESV (reference sequence). The CDR3 contains 14 residues. Trimming at V came to 3 bases and at J to 6 bases, leaving 7 bases not matched to a gene. The DNA for the CDR3 is TGTGCCAGCAGCTTTACCCGTAGCGGGATCGAGCAGTACTTC. The encoded protein is CASSFTRSGIEQYF.

The J gene is TRBJ1-3, the V gene TRBV18; D is ambiguous. The V gene lost 3 bases and the J gene lost 6 bases, with 12 bases spanning the gap. This CDR3 is built from 14 residues. The germline V gene encodes CDR1 KGHSH and CDR2 LQKENI. CDR3 protein: CASSPDRDSNTIYF. CDR3 in DNA: TGTGCCAGCTCACCTGATAGAGACTCAAACACCATATATTTT.

This chain uses TRBV6-5 with TRBJ2-1; 12 bases match TRBD2. The CDR3 is 14 amino acids. The V gene end was trimmed by 6 bases and the J gene end by 5 bases; junction bases not matched to a gene: 2. Germline lookup yields CDR1 MNHEY and CDR2 SVGAGI. The CDR3 here is CASRRLAGDNEQFF. Written as DNA, the CDR3 is TGTGCCAGCAGAAGACTAGCGGGAGACAATGAGCAGTTCTTC.

This clone appeared a single time. The CDR3 region has the DNA TGTGCTAGTGGTTACGACAGGGGGAACACTGAAGCTTTCTTT. This encodes CASGYDRGNTEAFF. This rearrangement joins TRBV12-5 to TRBJ1-1, with 8 bases identical to TRBD1. The CDR3 length is 14 residues. V was clipped by 4 bases and J by 1 base; unmatched bases: 2. Germline-derived CDR1 and CDR2 are LGHNT and FRNRAP.

V and J are TRBV12-3 or TRBV12-4 and TRBJ1-1, with D perhaps TRBD1 (5 bases). The ends were cut back, 10 bases at V and 0 bases at J, with 12 bases in the middle. The CDR3 has 13 residues. CDR3 DNA: TGTGCCACCACAAGGGGTTTGAACACTGAAGCTTTCTTT. As protein: CATTRGLNTEAFF.

The genes are TRBV13 and TRBJ2-7; 7 bases map to TRBD2. This CDR3 has 17 residues. Germline V gene lookup returns CDR1 PRHDT and CDR2 FYEKMQ (reference sequence). V lost 5 bases, J lost 0 bases, and 13 bases stayed unmatched. The DNA for the CDR3 is TGTGCCAGCAGCCCCATCCAACAGCGGGACTACTCCTACGAGCAGTACTTC. Its protein is CASSPIQQRDYSYEQYF.

The chain combines TRBV7-3 with TRBJ2-2, with TRBD1 matching 10 bases. Trimming cost V 2 bases and J 5 bases; bases outside gene matches: 5. The length of the CDR3 is 16 residues. Germline assignment: CDR1 SGHTA and CDR2 FQGTGA. The CDR3 reads CASSLSRDRGTGELFF. In DNA form, the CDR3 reads TGTGCCAGCAGCTTATCCCGGGACAGGGGAACCGGGGAGCTGTTTTTT.